What follows describes a single T cell receptor beta chain. TCRdb reanalysed the RT-PCR reads using MiXCR and keeps one entry per CDR3 protein. The sample includes 650,000 to 800,000 distinct CDR3 sequences, over 12% of them seen just once. Germline values: CDR1 DFQATT, CDR2 SNEGSKA (reference sequence). The CDR3 sequence is 12 residues long. V lost 5 bases to trimming and J lost 7 bases, with 14 bases between them. The TCR was taken from a female donor in good health, serving as a healthy control. The chain combines TRBV20-1 with TRBJ1-2; D not certain. Sequences were obtained from memory CD4+ T cells from blood. The CDR3 bases are TGCAGTGCTCCAGACGGGGAGGGTGGCTACACCTTC. It is translated as CSAPDGEGGYTF.